The next 18 T cell receptor beta chains were all read from a single sample in a study of shared clonotypes between healthy human individuals. TCRdb's table, derived via immunoSEQ multiplex PCR, lists solely in-frame clones and lacks some. This sample has some 1.1 million clones, with approximately 75% found just once. The material sequenced was memory CD4+ T cells from PBMCs. The subset: CD45RA-negative fraction. All receptors come from a man between 18 and 35 years old in good health. Some clones in this sample may be carry-over from other donors' samples.

The rearrangement uses TRBV4-3 and TRBJ1-2, with no clear D. Germline V CDR1 and CDR2: LGHNA, YSLEER. CDR3 length: 14 amino acids. V gave up 0 bases and J gave up 4 bases, with 9 bases separating them. In DNA, the CDR3 is TGCGCCAGCAGCCAAGACCGGACGGTCTATGGCTACACCTTC. This sequence encodes CASSQDRTVYGYTF.

J is TRBJ1-3 and V is TRBV15; D might be TRBD1 (6 bases). Germline V lookup: CDR1 LNHNV, CDR2 YYDKDF (reference sequence). Between the trimmed V and J ends, which lost 1 base and 0 bases, there was a span of 7 bases. This CDR3 comprises 15 residues. CDR3 protein: CATSRAGASGNTIYF. CDR3 in DNA: TGTGCCACCAGCAGAGCGGGGGCCTCTGGAAACACCATATATTTT.

This rearrangement joins TRBV10-3 to TRBJ2-1; 10 bases are shared with TRBD2. There are 15 residues in the CDR3. Germline V gene lookup returns CDR1 ENHRY and CDR2 SYGVKD. Trimming cost V 4 bases and J 6 bases; bases outside gene matches: 6. The CDR3 DNA follows: TGTGCCATCAGTGTCTCTAGCGGGAGACTCAATGAGCAGTTCTTC. It yields the protein CAISVSSGRLNEQFF.

V usage is TRBV7-8 and J usage is TRBJ2-7, with 8 positions matching TRBD2. Germline V CDR1 and CDR2: SGHVS, FQNEAQ. The CDR3 covers 15 residues. The V segment lost 5 bases and the J segment 2 bases; nucleotides outside the gene matches: 8. The CDR3 bases are TGTGCCAGCAGCACCACTAGCGGTTCAGCCTACGAGCAGTACTTC. It translates to CASSTTSGSAYEQYF.

The chain couples TRBV5-4 to TRBJ2-7; D is unresolved. Trimming removed 0 bases from V and 0 bases from J, with 7 bases in between. Per the germline V gene, CDR1 is SGHNT and CDR2 is YYREEE (reference sequence). The CDR3 loop spans 14 amino acids. CDR3 bases: TGTGCCAGCAGCTTGGATCCAGCCTCCTACGAGCAGTACTTC. As protein: CASSLDPASYEQYF.

This chain links TRBV5-1 with TRBJ1-1; 9 positions agree with TRBD1. The V gene's germline CDR1 is SGHRS and CDR2 YFSETQ. With V trimmed by 0 bases and J by 3 bases, 12 bases remained unmatched. The CDR3 spans 18 residues. The CDR3 loop reads CASSLGWGQGLSDTEAFF. The CDR3, as DNA: TGCGCCAGCAGCTTGGGTTGGGGACAGGGATTATCGGACACTGAAGCTTTCTTT.

This clone came up a few times. The rearrangement links TRBV7-9 to TRBJ2-2, with D uncertain. Trimming stripped 6 bases from V and 2 bases from J, with 13 bases between. This CDR3 is built from 15 residues. Germline lookup yields CDR1 SEHNR and CDR2 FQNEAQ (reference sequence). The CDR3 DNA is TGTGCCAGCAGATCTCTGACGGTTAACACCGGGGAGCTGTTTTTT. Translating gives CASRSLTVNTGELFF.

About this clone itself: A junction boundary mismatches the germline segment, possibly from a read error. This rearrangement joins TRBV7-2 to TRBJ1-1, with 12 bases lining up with TRBD1. Germline CDR1 SGHTA, CDR2 FQGNSA. This CDR3 comprises 17 residues. CDR3: CASSLDGTGGWDTETFF. The CDR3, as DNA: TGTGCCAGCAGCTTAGACGGGACAGGGGGCTGGGACACTGAAACTTTCTTT.

The chain combines TRBV6-6 with TRBJ2-4; perhaps D is TRBD1 or TRBD2 (5 bases each). Germline CDR1 is MNHNY and CDR2 is SVGAGI (reference sequence). V dropped 6 bases and J dropped 4 bases, with 19 bases sitting between them. CDR3 length: 16 amino acids. The CDR3 DNA follows: TGTGCCAGCAGCGAGGCCGGGGTCCAGGGTAAAAACATTCAGTACTTC. Translating gives CASSEAGVQGKNIQYF.

For this clone: Other DNA sequences within the sample encode an identical CDR3. J is TRBJ2-7 and V is TRBV6-6; D call uncertain. CDR1 and CDR2 (germline): MNHNY, SVGAGI (reference sequence). The V end lost 6 bases, the J end lost 5 bases, and 17 bases lay between the germline ends. The CDR3 is 14 residues long. CDR3 protein: CASSDHLTNNEQYF. The CDR3 DNA is TGTGCCAGCAGCGACCACCTTACTAACAACGAGCAGTACTTC.

To note about this clone: The sample has other DNA sequences that encode this CDR3 too. This chain links TRBV5-1 with TRBJ2-3; no firm D call. The CDR3 is 15 residues long. V was cut by 0 bases and J by 0 bases, with 8 bases left in between. Germline V gives CDR1 SGHRS, CDR2 YFSETQ. DNA of the CDR3: TGCGCCAGCAGCTTGGGATCACCAAGCACAGATACGCAGTATTTT. This encodes CASSLGSPSTDTQYF.

As regards this clone: The same CDR3 is also encoded by other DNA sequences in this sample. The chain uses TRBV27 and TRBJ2-2; no firm D call. CDR3 length: 12 amino acids. CDR1 and CDR2 (germline): MNHEY, SMNVEV (reference sequence). Deletions cut 5 bases from V and 3 bases from J, with 4 bases between. CDR3 residues: CASSPYTGELFF. CDR3 sequence (DNA): TGTGCCAGCAGTCCGTACACCGGGGAGCTGTTTTTT.

The V call is TRBV5-1, the J call TRBJ2-1, with no clear D. Trimming cost V 0 bases and J 10 bases, with 11 bases left between them. The CDR3 loop spans 13 amino acids. In germline, CDR1 is SGHRS, CDR2 YFSETQ. The CDR3 sequence: CASSLANVPEQFF. CDR3 nucleotide sequence: TGCGCCAGCAGCTTGGCCAACGTGCCGGAGCAGTTCTTC.

V gene TRBV7-9 combines with J gene TRBJ2-7, with no clear D. The CDR3 is made up of 15 amino acids. The germline V gene has CDR1 SEHNR and CDR2 FQNEAQ (reference sequence). Trimming removed 3 bases at V and 3 bases at J, with 15 bases between. The CDR3, as DNA: TGTGCCAGCAGCTTGACCGGCACGAGTGGCTACGAGCAGTACTTC. The encoded protein is CASSLTGTSGYEQYF.

This sequence joins TRBV4-1 and TRBJ1-5, with 9 bases that match TRBD1. Unmatched junction bases numbered 14, after V lost 3 bases and J lost 5 bases. CDR1 and CDR2 (germline): MGHRA, YSYEKL. The CDR3 contains 18 residues. CDR3 in amino acids: CASSQGGQGRGMDQPQHF. The CDR3 DNA reads TGCGCCAGCAGCCAGGGTGGACAGGGGAGAGGTATGGATCAGCCCCAGCATTTT.

This chain links TRBV27 with TRBJ2-2, with TRBD1 matching 7 bases. The CDR3 is 14 amino acids. Unmatched junction bases numbered 4, after V lost 3 bases and J lost 6 bases. Germline lookup yields CDR1 MNHEY and CDR2 SMNVEV (reference sequence). In nucleotides, the CDR3 is TGTGCCAGCAGTTTTGACAGGGATGCCGGGGAGCTGTTTTTT. Translation: CASSFDRDAGELFF.

The chain combines TRBV6-5 with TRBJ2-7; no clear D. The germline V gene has CDR1 MNHEY and CDR2 SVGAGI. Trimming removed 6 bases at V and 0 bases at J, with 15 bases between. This CDR3 is 15 amino acids long. The DNA for the CDR3 is TGTGCCAGCAGCCCAGCCCCGGCGGTCTCCTACGAGCAGTACTTC. It codes for CASSPAPAVSYEQYF.

This rearrangement joins TRBV9 to TRBJ1-1; D not resolved. This CDR3 spans 15 amino acids. V lost 4 bases, J lost 0 bases, and 13 bases lay in between. Germline V gene lookup returns CDR1 SGDLS and CDR2 YYNGEE. The CDR3 DNA reads as TGTGCCAGCAGCCCCCGTGGGTCCCTGAACACTGAAGCTTTCTTT. Its translation is CASSPRGSLNTEAFF.